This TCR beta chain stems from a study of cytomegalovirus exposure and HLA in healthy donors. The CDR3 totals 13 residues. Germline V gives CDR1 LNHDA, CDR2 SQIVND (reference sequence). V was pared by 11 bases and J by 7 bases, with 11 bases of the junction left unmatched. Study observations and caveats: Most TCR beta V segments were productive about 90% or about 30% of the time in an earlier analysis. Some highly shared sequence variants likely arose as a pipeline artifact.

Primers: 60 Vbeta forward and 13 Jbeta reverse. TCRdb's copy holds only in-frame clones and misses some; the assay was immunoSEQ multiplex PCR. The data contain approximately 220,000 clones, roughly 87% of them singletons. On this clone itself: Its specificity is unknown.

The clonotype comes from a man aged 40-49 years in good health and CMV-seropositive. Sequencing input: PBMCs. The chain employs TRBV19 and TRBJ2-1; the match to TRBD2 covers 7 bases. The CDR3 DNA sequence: TGTGCCGTATCAAGGAGGGAGGGAAATGAGCAGTTCTTC. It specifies CAVSRREGNEQFF.